Listed here is a single T cell receptor beta chain. CDR3 length: 19 residues. Germline V lookup: CDR1 MNHEY, CDR2 SMNVEV (reference sequence). Trimming cost V 3 bases and J 4 bases, with 24 bases left between them. This sample is part of a study of OX40 agonist ivuxolimab in advanced cancers. This table comes from immunoSEQ multiplex PCR, and its TCRdb copy is limited to in-frame clones, with some not included. In the table there are fewer than 70,000 clones, 70% to 90% of which are singletons. The gene calls are TRBV27 and TRBJ2-2; possible D gene TRBD2, 6 bases. Sequencing was performed on CD4+ or CD8+ T cells sorted from blood, taken in a trial of the OX40 agonist ivuxolimab. This TCR came from an adult with an advanced solid tumor such as melanoma, head and neck, liver or kidney cancer. The CDR3 loop reads CASSFFRGRPPRGTGELFF. As DNA, the CDR3 is TGTGCCAGCAGTTTTTTTCGGGGGAGGCCCCCTCGGGGCACCGGGGAGCTGTTTTTT.